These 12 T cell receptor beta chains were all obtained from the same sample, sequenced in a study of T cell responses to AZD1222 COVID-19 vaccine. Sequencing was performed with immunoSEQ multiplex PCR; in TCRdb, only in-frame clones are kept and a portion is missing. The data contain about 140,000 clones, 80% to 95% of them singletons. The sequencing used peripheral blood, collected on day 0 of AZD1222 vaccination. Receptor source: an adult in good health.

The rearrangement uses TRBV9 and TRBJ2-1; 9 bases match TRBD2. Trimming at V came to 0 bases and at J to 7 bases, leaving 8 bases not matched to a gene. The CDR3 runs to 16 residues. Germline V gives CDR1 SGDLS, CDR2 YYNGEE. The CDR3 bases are TGTGCCAGCAGCGTAGACGTTGGACTAGCGATAAATGAGCAGTTCTTC. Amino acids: CASSVDVGLAINEQFF.

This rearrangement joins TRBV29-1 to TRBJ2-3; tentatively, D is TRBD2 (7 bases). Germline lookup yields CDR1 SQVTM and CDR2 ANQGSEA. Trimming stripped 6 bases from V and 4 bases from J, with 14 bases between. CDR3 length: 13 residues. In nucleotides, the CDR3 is TGCAGCGTACGGGGGGCTGGGTCAGATACGCAGTATTTT. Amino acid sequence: CSVRGAGSDTQYF.

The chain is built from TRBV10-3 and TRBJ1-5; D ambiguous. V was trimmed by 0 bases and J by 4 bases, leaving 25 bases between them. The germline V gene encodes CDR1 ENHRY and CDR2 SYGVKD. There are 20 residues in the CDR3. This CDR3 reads CAISESAWPHRIGTNQPQHF. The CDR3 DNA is TGTGCCATCAGTGAGTCGGCCTGGCCTCATCGGATCGGAACAAATCAGCCCCAGCATTTT.

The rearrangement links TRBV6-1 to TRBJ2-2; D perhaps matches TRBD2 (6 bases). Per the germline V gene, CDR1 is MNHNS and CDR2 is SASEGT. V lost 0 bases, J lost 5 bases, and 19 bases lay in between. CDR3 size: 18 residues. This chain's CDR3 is CASSEAPAGLASTGELFF. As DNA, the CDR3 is TGTGCCAGCAGTGAAGCGCCCGCGGGGCTAGCGTCGACCGGGGAGCTGTTTTTT.

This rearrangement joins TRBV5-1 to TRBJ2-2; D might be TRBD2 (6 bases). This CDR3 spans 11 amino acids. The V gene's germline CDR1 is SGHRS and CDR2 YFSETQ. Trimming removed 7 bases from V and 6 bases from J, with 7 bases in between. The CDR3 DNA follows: TGCGCCAGCGCGGGGTCCGGGGAGCTGTTTTTT. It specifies CASAGSGELFF.

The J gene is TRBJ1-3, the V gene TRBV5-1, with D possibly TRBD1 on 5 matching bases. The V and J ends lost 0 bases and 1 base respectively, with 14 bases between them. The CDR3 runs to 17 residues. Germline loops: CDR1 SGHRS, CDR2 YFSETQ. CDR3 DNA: TGCGCCAGCAGCTTGGTTACAGGACCTTCGTCTGGAAACACCATATATTTT. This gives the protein CASSLVTGPSSGNTIYF.

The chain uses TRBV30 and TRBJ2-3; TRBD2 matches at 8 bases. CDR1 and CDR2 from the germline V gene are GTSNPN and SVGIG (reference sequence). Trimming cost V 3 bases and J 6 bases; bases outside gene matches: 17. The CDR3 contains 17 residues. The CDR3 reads CAWRSLAGGGPGDTQYF. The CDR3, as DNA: TGTGCCTGGAGGTCGCTAGCGGGCGGGGGCCCAGGGGATACGCAGTATTTT.

The DNA for the CDR3 is TGTGCCAGCTCACCACTAAGGGGTAATGAAAAACTGTTTTTT. Translating gives CASSPLRGNEKLFF. This chain links TRBV18 with TRBJ1-4; maybe TRBD1 (5 bases). The CDR3 is made up of 14 amino acids. The V end was cut by 1 base, the J end by 4 bases, with 7 bases between. Germline values: CDR1 KGHSH, CDR2 LQKENI. The entire variable domain, with the rest obtained from reference TRBV18 and TRBJ1-4, is as follows: NAGVMQNPRHLVRRRGQEARLRCSPMKGHSHVYWYRQLPEEGLKFMVYLQKENIIDESGMPKERFSAEFPKEGPSILRIQQVVRGDSAAYFCASSPLRGNEKLFFGSGTQLSVL.

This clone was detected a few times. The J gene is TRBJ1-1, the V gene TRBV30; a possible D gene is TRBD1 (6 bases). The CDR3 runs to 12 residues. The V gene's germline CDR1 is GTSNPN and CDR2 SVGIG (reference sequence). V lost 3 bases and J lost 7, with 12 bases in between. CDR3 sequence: CAWRTGYIEAFF. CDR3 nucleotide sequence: TGTGCCTGGAGGACAGGATATATTGAAGCTTTCTTT.

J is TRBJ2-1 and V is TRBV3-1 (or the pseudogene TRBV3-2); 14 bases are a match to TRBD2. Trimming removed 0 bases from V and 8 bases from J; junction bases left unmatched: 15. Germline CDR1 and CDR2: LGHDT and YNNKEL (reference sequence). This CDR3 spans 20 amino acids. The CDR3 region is CASSQDWKETSGREYDEQFF. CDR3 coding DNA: TGTGCCAGCAGCCAAGATTGGAAGGAGACTAGCGGGAGGGAATACGATGAGCAGTTCTTC.

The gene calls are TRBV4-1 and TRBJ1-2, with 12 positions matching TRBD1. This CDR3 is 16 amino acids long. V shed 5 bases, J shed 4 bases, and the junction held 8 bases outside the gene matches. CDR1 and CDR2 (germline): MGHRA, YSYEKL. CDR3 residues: CASSSQGQGAPYGYTF. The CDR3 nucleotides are TGCGCCAGCAGCTCACAGGGACAGGGGGCTCCCTATGGCTACACCTTC.

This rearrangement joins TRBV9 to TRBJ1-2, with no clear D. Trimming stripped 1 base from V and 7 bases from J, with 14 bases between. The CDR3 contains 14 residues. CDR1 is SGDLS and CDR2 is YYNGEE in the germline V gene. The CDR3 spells CASSVQRGLTGYTF. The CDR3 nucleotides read TGTGCCAGCAGCGTACAACGTGGCTTAACTGGCTACACCTTC.